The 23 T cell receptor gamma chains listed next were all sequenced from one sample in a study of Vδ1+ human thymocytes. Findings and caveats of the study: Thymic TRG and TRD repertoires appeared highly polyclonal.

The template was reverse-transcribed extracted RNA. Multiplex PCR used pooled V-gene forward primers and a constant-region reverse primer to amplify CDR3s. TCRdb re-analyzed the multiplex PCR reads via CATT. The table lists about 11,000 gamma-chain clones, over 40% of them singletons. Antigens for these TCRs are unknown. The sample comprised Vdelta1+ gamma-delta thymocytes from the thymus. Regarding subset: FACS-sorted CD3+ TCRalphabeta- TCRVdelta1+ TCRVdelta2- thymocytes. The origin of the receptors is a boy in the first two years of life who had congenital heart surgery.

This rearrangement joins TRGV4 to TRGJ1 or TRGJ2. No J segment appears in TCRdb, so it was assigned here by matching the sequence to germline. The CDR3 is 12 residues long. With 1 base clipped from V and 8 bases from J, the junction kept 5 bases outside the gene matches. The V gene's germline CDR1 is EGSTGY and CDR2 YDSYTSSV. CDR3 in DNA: TGTGCCACCTGGGATGGCCCTCATAAGAAACTCTTT. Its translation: CATWDGPHKKLF.

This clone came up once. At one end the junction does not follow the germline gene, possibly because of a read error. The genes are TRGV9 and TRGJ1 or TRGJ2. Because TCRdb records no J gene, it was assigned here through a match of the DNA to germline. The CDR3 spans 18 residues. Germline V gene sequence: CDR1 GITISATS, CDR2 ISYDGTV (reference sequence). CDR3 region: CASWEPQSQRPNYYKKLF. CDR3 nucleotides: TGTGCCTCGTGGGAGCCTCAATCTCAGCGACCGAATTATTATAAGAAACTCTTT.

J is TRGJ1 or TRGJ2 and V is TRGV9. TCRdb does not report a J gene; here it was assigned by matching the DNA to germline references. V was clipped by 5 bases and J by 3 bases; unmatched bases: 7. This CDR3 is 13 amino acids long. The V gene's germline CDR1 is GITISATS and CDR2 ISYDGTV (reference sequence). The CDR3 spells CALWVGSYYKKLF. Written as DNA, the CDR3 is TGTGCCTTGTGGGTGGGCTCTTATTATAAGAAACTCTTT.

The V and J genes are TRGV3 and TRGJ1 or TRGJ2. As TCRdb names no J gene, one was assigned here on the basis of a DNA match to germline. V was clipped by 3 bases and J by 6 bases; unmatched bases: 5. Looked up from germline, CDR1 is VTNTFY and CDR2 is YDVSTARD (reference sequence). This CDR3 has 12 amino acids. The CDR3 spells CATWDSRYKKLF. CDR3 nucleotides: TGTGCCACCTGGGACTCTCGTTATAAGAAACTCTTT.

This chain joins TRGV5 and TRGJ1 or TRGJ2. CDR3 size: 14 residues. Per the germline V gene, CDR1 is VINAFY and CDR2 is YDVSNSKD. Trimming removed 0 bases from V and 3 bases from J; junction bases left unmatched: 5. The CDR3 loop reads CATWDRPGYYKKLF. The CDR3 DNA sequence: TGTGCCACCTGGGACAGGCCAGGTTATTATAAGAAACTCTTT.

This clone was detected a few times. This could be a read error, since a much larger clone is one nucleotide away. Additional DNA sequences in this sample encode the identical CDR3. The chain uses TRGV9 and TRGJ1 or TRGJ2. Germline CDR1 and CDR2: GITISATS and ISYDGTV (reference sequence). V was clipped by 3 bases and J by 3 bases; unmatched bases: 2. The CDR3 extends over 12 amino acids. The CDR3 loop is CALWEIYYKKLF. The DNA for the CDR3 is TGTGCCTTGTGGGAGATTTATTATAAGAAACTCTTT.

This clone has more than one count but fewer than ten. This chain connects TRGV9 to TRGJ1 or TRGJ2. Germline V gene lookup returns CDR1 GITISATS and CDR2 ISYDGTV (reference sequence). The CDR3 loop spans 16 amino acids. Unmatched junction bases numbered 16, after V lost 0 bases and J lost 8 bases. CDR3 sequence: CALWEVHVMYSHKKLF. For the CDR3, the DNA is TGTGCCTTGTGGGAGGTGCATGTTATGTACTCCCATAAGAAACTCTTT.

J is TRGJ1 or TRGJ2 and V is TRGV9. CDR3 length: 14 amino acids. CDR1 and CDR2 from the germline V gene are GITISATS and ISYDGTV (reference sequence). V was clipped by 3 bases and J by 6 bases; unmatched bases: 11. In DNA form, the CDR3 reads TGTGCCTTGTGGGAGCCCATAGTAGGTTATAAGAAACTCTTT. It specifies CALWEPIVGYKKLF.

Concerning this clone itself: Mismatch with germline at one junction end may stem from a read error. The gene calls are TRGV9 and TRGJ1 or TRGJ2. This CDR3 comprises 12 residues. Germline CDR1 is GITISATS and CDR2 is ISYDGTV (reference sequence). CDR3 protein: CALCEVPYRKLF. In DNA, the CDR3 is TGTGCCTTGTGTGAGGTGCCCTATAGGAAACTCTTT.

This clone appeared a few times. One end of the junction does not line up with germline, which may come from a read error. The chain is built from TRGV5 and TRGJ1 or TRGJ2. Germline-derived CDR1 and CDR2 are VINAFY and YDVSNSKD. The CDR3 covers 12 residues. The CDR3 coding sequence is TGTGCCACCGGGGAACCTTATTATAAGAAACTCTTT. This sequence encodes CATGEPYYKKLF.

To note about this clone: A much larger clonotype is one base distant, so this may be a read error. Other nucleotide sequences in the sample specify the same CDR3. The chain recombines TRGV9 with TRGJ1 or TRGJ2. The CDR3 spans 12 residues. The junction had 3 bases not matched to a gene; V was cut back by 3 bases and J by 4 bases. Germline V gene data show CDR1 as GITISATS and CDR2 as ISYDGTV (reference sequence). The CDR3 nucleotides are TGTGCCTTGTGGGAGTTGTATTATAAGAAACTCTTT. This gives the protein CALWELYYKKLF.

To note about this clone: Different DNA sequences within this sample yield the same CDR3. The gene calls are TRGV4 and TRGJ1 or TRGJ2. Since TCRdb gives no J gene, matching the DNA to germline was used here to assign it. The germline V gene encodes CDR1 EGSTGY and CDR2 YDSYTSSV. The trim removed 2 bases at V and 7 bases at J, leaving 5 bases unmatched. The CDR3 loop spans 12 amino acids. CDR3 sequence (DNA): TGTGCCACCTGGGATGTGGGGTATAAGAAACTCTTT. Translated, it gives CATWDVGYKKLF.

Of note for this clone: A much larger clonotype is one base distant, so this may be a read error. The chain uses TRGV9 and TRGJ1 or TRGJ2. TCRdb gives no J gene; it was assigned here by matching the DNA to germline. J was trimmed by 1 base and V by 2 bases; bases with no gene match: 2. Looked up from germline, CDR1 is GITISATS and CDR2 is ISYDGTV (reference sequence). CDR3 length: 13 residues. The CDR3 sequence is CALWEENYYKKLF. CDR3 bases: TGTGCCTTGTGGGAGGAAAATTATTATAAGAAACTCTTT.

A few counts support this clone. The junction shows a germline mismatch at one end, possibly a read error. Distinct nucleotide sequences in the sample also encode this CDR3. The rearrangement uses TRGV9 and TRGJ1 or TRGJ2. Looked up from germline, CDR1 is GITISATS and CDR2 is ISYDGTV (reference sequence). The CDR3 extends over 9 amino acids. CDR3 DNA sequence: TGTGCCTTGTGGGAGGTGCGGCTATTT. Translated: CALWEVRLF.

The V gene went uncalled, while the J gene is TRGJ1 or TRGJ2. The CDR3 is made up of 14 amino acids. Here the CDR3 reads CATWDERRYYKKLF. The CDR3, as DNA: TGTGCCACCTGGGATGAACGGAGATATTATAAGAAACTCTTT.

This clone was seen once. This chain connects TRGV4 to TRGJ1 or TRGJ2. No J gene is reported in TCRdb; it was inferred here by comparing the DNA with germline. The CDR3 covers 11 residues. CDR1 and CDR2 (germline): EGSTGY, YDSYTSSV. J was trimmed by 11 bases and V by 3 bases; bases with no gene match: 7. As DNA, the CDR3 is TGTGCCACCTGGGATAGTCACCAGAAACTCTTT. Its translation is CATWDSHQKLF.

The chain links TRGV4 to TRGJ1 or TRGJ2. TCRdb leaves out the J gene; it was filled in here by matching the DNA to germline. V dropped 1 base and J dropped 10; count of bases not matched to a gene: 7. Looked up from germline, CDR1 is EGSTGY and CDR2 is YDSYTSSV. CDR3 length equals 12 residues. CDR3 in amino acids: CATWDGHVKKLF. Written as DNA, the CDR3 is TGTGCCACCTGGGATGGCCACGTCAAGAAACTCTTT.

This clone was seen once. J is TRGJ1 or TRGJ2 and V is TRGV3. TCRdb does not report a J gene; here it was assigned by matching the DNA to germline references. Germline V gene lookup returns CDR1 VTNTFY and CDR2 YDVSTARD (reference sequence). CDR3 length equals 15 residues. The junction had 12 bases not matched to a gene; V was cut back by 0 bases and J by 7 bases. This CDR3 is CATWDRPAVRYKKLF. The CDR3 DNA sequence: TGTGCCACCTGGGACAGGCCGGCGGTGAGGTATAAGAAACTCTTT.

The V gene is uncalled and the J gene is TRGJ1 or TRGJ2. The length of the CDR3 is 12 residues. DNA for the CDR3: TGTGCCACCTGGGACAGACGAAATAAGAAACTCTTT. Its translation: CATWDRRNKKLF.

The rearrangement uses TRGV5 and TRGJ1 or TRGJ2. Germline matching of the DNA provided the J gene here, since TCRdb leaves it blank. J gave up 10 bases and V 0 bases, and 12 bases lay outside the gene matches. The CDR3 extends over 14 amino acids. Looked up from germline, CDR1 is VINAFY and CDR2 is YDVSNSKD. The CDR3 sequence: CATWDRRRDQKKLF. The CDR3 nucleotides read TGTGCCACCTGGGACAGGCGTAGGGACCAAAAGAAACTCTTT.

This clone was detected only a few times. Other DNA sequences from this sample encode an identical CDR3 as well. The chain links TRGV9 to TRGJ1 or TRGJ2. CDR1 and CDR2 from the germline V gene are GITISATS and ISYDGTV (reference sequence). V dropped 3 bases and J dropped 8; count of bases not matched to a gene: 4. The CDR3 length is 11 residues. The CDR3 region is CALWETHKKLF. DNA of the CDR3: TGTGCCTTGTGGGAGACTCATAAGAAACTCTTT.

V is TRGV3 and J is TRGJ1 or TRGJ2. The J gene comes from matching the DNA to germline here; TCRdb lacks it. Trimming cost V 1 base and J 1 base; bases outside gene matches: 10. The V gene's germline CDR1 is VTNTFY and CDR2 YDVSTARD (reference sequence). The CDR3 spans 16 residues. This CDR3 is CATWDRGRRNYYKKLF. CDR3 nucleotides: TGTGCCACCTGGGACAGAGGGAGGCGAAATTATTATAAGAAACTCTTT.

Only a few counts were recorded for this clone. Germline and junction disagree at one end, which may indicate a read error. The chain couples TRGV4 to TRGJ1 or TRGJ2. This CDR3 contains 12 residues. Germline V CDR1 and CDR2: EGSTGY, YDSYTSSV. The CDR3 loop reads CATWGVYYKKLF. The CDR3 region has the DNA TGTGCCACCTGGGGCGTTTATTATAAGAAACTATTT.